Listed below are T cell receptor beta chains from one sample, sequenced in a study of blood T cells in healthy people across ages. Using its own MiXCR run on the 5' RACE reads, TCRdb lists one record per CDR3 protein. Of 2 million or so distinct CDR3 sequences listed, roughly 52% are singletons. Sequenced sample: blood. The receptors were sampled from a woman between 40 and 55 years old in good health. Each CDR3 is given with its conserved first and last residue. Each record gives: clone size, D gene, J gene, V gene, CDR3 DNA, CDR3 protein. D genes are given only for firm matches. Some rows have no size entry. The others give once, few or many, or a class for an expanded clone.

size: .
D: .
J: TRBJ1-2
V: TRBV12-3/TRBV12-4
DNA: TGTGCCAGCAGTCCCTCGGACCACTATGGCTACACCTTC
CDR3: CASSPSDHYGYTF

size: .
D: .
J: TRBJ1-5
V: TRBV2
DNA: TGTGCCAGCAGTGAAGCAGGAGGACACTGGGGTCATCAGCCCCAGCATTTT
CDR3: CASSEAGGHWGHQPQHF

size: .
D: .
J: TRBJ2-2
V: TRBV6-1
DNA: TGTGCCAGCAGTTACAGCGCCGGGGAGCTGTTTTTT
CDR3: CASSYSAGELFF

size: .
D: TRBD2
J: TRBJ2-7
V: TRBV28
DNA: TGTGCCAGCAGTCGGGTAGCGGGGGGGCTCTACGAGCAGTACTTC
CDR3: CASSRVAGGLYEQYF

size: .
D: TRBD1
J: TRBJ2-3
V: TRBV28
DNA: TGTGCCAGCAGTCCTGAACCAACAGGGGGTTGGGACACAGATACGCAGTATTTT
CDR3: CASSPEPTGGWDTDTQYF

size: .
D: .
J: TRBJ1-6
V: TRBV9
DNA: TGTGCCAGCAGCCCCGGGCTCGGGGGCATGAGCTCCTATAATTCACCCCTCCACTTT
CDR3: CASSPGLGGMSSYNSPLHF

size: .
D: .
J: TRBJ1-1
V: TRBV20-1
DNA: TGCAGTGCTAGAGATCCACCGAACACTGAAGCTTTCTTT
CDR3: CSARDPPNTEAFF

size: few
D: .
J: TRBJ2-7
V: TRBV4-3
DNA: TGCGCCAGCAGCCAAGGGAACGGGGACCTTTCCTACGAGCAGTACTTC
CDR3: CASSQGNGDLSYEQYF

size: once
D: .
J: TRBJ1-5
V: TRBV5-1
DNA: TGCGCCAGCAGCTTGGGGGACAAGGGCTGGGGTATTAATCAGCCCCAGCATTTT
CDR3: CASSLGDKGWGINQPQHF

size: .
D: .
J: TRBJ2-1
V: TRBV6-2/TRBV6-3
DNA: TGTGCCAGCAGGAACGCCGGGGGGCCGTACTACAATGAGCAGTTCTTC
CDR3: CASRNAGGPYYNEQFF

size: .
D: TRBD1
J: TRBJ2-5
V: TRBV7-8
DNA: TGTGCCAGCAGCCAAGGGACAGGGGCGCAAGAGACCCAGTACTTC
CDR3: CASSQGTGAQETQYF

size: .
D: .
J: TRBJ1-2
V: TRBV4-1
DNA: TGCGCCAGCAGTCACCAGGCAGGCGAATATGGCGACACCTTC
CDR3: CASSHQAGEYGDTF

size: .
D: TRBD2
J: TRBJ2-3
V: TRBV25-1
DNA: TGTGCCAGCAAGCGGGGGAACACAGATACGCAGTATTTT
CDR3: CASKRGNTDTQYF

size: .
D: TRBD2
J: TRBJ2-3
V: TRBV20-1
DNA: TGCAGTGCTAGTGCAGCGCGGGGGGGGAGGATTTTAATCACAGATACGCAGTATTTT
CDR3: CSASAARGGRILITDTQYF

size: .
D: TRBD2
J: TRBJ2-7
V: TRBV4-3
DNA: TGTGCCAGCAGCCAAGGACTAGCGGGGGGGTACGAGCAGTACTTC
CDR3: CASSQGLAGGYEQYF

size: .
D: .
J: TRBJ1-6
V: TRBV10-3
DNA: TGTGCCATCAGGGGTTTTGAGGATTCACCCCTCCACTTT
CDR3: CAIRGFEDSPLHF

size: .
D: TRBD1
J: TRBJ2-5
V: TRBV2
DNA: TGTGCCAGCACCTTAGGGGGCTGGGAGACCCAGTACTTC
CDR3: CASTLGGWETQYF

size: .
D: .
J: TRBJ2-4
V: TRBV7-2
DNA: TGTGCCAGCAGCCGACGGGAGATACTAGCCAAAAACATTCAGTACTTC
CDR3: CASSRREILAKNIQYF

size: once
D: .
J: TRBJ1-5
V: TRBV6-6
DNA: TGTGCCAGCAGTTACTCTCCGGGCCGGCTCTACAATCAGCCCCAGCATTTT
CDR3: CASSYSPGRLYNQPQHF

size: .
D: .
J: TRBJ2-6
V: TRBV18
DNA: TGTGCCAGCACACAAAACAGGCGTCGGCATGACTCTGGGGCCAACGTCCTGACTTTC
CDR3: CASTQNRRRHDSGANVLTF